The clone carrying this TCR beta chain was counted only a few times. Its antigen is currently unknown. The CDR3 extends over 15 amino acids. The V and J ends lost 3 bases and 0 bases respectively, with 11 bases between them. Germline V gives CDR1 SGHVS, CDR2 FQNEAQ. This record comes from a study of cytomegalovirus exposure and HLA in healthy donors. Study-level points and caveats: Clonal expansion, a later analysis showed, was greater in HLA-associated TCR beta chains than in equally common others.

PCR involved 60 Vbeta and 13 Jbeta primers. Data came from immunoSEQ multiplex PCR; TCRdb stores just in-frame clones and leaves some out. The data show some 42,000 clones, around 50% seen once. The genes are TRBV7-8 and TRBJ1-2; TRBD1 is a possible D gene (6 bases). The sample taken for sequencing was PBMCs. The TCR comes from a human donor in good health. CDR3 protein: CASSFRQESNYGYTF. The CDR3, as DNA: TGTGCCAGCAGCTTCAGACAGGAATCTAACTATGGCTACACCTTC.